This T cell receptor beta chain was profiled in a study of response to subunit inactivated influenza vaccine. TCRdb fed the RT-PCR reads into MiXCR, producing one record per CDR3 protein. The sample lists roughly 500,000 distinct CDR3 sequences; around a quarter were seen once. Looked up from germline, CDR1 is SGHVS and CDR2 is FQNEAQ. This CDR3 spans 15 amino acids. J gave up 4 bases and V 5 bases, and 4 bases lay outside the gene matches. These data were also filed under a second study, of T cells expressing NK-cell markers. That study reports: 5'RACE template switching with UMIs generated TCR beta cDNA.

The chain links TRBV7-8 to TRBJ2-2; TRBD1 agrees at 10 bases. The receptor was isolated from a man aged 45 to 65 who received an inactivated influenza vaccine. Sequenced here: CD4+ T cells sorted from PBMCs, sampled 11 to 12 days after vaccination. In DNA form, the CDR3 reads TGTGCCAGCAGCCTGACAGGGGGCATCACCGGGGAGCTGTTTTTT. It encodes CASSLTGGITGELFF.